The T cell receptor (beta chain) under discussion was sequenced for a study of beta chain features in type 1 diabetes. For the study at large: In age, gender and cell yields, patients were similar to healthy donors. Points from the study as a whole: When Type 1 diabetes patients were examined, their TCRB CDR3s proved moderately but significantly shorter in all four CD4+ subsets. When cDNA is sequenced, cells with high TCR expression could be over-represented.

As to this clone: The antigen remains unidentified.

The whole isolated RNA underwent reverse transcription, so sequencing captured expressed TCRB transcripts. Samples of naive, central memory and regulatory T cells yielded a mean of about 3.8 million reads. The assay was immunoSEQ multiplex PCR, and TCRdb's table has in-frame clones only and misses some. This sample has approximately 250,000 clones, with approximately 10% found just once. The V and J ends lost 2 bases and 4 bases, in that order; junction bases with no gene match: 4. This CDR3 contains 15 residues. Looked up from germline, CDR1 is SGDLS and CDR2 is YYNGEE. This rearrangement joins TRBV9 to TRBJ1-2, with 11 bases that match TRBD1. This receptor was taken from a man aged 25 to 45 with type 1 diabetes. The sequenced sample was naive CD4+ T cells from blood. In DNA, the CDR3 is TGTGCCAGCAGCGTGGACAGGGGGCCTGGCTATGGCTACACCTTC. Amino acids: CASSVDRGPGYGYTF. Combining the CDR3 with reference TRBV9 and TRBJ1-2 gives the whole variable domain DSGVTQTPKHLITATGQRVTLRCSPRSGDLSVYWYQQSLDQGLQFLIQYYNGEERAKGNILERFSAQQFPDLHSELNLSSLELGDSALYFCASSVDRGPGYGYTFGSGTRLTVV.